The 6 T cell receptor beta chains in this list originate from one sample, sequenced in a study of identical twins. In TCRdb, the 5' RACE reads were re-called with MiXCR into one record per CDR3 protein. This sample yields a few hundred thousand distinct CDR3 sequences, of which roughly 7.1% are seen a single time; about 14% belongs to the top ten. This sample also appeared in a second study, on T cells expressing NK-cell markers.

Source material: CD8+ T cells sorted from blood. The receptors stem from a woman aged 18-29 years in good health.

This clonotype turned up a few times. The genes are TRBV6-1 and TRBJ1-1; D unresolved. CDR1 is MNHNS, CDR2 SASEGT, per germline. The CDR3 covers 13 residues. Trimming took off 2 bases at V and 6 bases at J, with 10 bases between the two ends. The CDR3 loop is CASSENKASEAFF. In nucleotides, the CDR3 is TGTGCCAGCAGTGAAAATAAAGCTTCTGAAGCTTTCTTT.

This clonotype came up many times. The V and J genes are TRBV7-6 and TRBJ2-3, with a weak D call TRBD1 (6 bases). The CDR3 consists of 15 residues. V shed 5 bases and J shed 4 bases, with 16 bases lying between them. Germline assignment: CDR1 SGHVS and CDR2 FNYEAQ. CDR3 nucleotides: TGTGCCAGCAGCGGGGCGGACAGAAGGGCAGATACGCAGTATTTT. This gives the protein CASSGADRRADTQYF.

This chain links TRBV13 with TRBJ1-6; D is unresolved. The CDR3 is 12 residues long. Germline V gene sequence: CDR1 PRHDT, CDR2 FYEKMQ (reference sequence). The V and J ends lost 6 bases and 10 bases respectively, with 10 bases between them. CDR3 in amino acids: CASSQQKSPLHF. DNA for the CDR3: TGTGCCAGCAGTCAACAGAAATCACCCCTCCACTTT.

This clonotype was picked up a small number of times. The rearrangement joins TRBV9 to TRBJ2-7; D gene ambiguous. CDR1 and CDR2 from the germline V gene are SGDLS and YYNGEE. The CDR3 is made up of 14 amino acids. V was cut by 0 bases and J by 7 bases, with 14 bases left in between. The CDR3 loop reads CASSVVPLGREQYF. The CDR3, as DNA: TGTGCCAGCAGCGTAGTACCCCTCGGTAGGGAGCAGTACTTC.

A few counts support this clonotype. V and J are TRBV7-9 and TRBJ1-2, with D possibly TRBD1 on 6 matching bases. The CDR3 runs to 14 residues. The germline gives CDR1 SEHNR, CDR2 FQNEAQ (reference sequence). V was clipped by 4 bases and J by 6 bases, with 15 bases between them. CDR3 region: CASSSSGQIDGYTF. The CDR3 DNA is TGTGCCAGCAGCTCCTCCGGACAGATTGATGGCTACACCTTC.

There are a few counts of this clonotype. V is TRBV3-1 and J is TRBJ2-1, with 9 bases lining up with TRBD2. This CDR3 region has 16 residues. The germline V gene has CDR1 LGHDT and CDR2 YNNKEL (reference sequence). Germline trimming cut 4 bases from V and 4 bases from J; bases unmatched to any gene: 8. The CDR3 is CASSPLGLAGYNEQFF. CDR3 in DNA: TGTGCCAGCAGCCCCTTAGGGCTAGCGGGATACAATGAGCAGTTCTTC.